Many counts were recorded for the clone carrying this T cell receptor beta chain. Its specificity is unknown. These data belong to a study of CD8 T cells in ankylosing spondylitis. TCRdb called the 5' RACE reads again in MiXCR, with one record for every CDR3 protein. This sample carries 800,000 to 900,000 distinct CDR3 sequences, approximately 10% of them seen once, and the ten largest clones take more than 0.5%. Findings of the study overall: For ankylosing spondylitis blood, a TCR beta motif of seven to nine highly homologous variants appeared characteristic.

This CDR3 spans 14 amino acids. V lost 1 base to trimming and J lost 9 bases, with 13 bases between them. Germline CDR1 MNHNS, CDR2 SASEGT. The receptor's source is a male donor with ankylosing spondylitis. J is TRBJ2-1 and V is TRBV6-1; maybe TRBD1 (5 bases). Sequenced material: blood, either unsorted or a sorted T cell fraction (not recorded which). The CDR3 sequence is CASSEVFQGSEQFF. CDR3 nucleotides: TGTGCCAGCAGTGAAGTCTTCCAGGGATCTGAGCAGTTCTTC.